This T cell receptor beta chain was retrieved from a study of blood T cells in healthy people across ages. General study findings and limits: Measured against age, TCR beta diversity per million T cells decreased in a roughly linear manner.

Looked up from germline, CDR1 is SQVTM and CDR2 is ANQGSEA. With 4 bases removed from V and 5 bases from J, the gap between germline ends came to 9 bases. This CDR3 region has 11 residues. Next came a second PCR, run for roughly 7 to 12 cycles, which used a sample-barcoded 5' primer along with a J-beta primer mix. TCRdb reanalysed the 5' RACE reads using MiXCR and keeps one entry per CDR3 protein. The data hold fewer than 700,000 distinct CDR3 sequences, with 40% to 55% observed a single time. A single count supports this clonotype. Antigen unknown. In this CDR3 the conserved last residue, phenylalanine or tryptophan, is missing, so a read error is likely. The draw of peripheral blood yielded roughly 9.1 milliliters from each donor.

Sample: blood. This receptor was identified in a man older than 75 in good health. The chain couples TRBV29-1 to TRBJ2-7; D is ambiguous. The CDR3 DNA follows: TGCAGCGTTGCCCGGTCCAACGAGCAGTACTAC. Protein: CSVARSNEQYY.